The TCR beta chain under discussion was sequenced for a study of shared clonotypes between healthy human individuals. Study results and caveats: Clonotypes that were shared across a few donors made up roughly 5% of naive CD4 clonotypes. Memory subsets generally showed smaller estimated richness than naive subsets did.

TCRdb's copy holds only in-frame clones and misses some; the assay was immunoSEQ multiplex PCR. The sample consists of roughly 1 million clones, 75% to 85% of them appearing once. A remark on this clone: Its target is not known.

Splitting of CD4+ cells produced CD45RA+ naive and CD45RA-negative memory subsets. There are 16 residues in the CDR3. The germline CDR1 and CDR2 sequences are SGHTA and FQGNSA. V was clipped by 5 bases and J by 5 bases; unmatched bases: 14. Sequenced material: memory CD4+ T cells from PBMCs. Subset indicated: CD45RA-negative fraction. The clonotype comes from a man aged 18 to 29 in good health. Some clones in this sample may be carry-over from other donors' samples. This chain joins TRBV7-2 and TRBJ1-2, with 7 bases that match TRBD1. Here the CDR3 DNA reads TGTGCCAGCAGCCCGCAAACAGGGGTAACCACTTATGGCTACACCTTC. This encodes CASSPQTGVTTYGYTF.